This T cell receptor (beta chain) derives from a study of cytomegalovirus exposure and HLA in healthy donors. General study results and limits: Follow-up analysis seemed to connect common viral pathogens with several of the most significant clusters identified. Some V segments, including TRBV6-2 and TRBV6-3, were excluded as indistinguishable. Altogether, around 160 TCR beta chains were recorded as cytomegalovirus-associated. Reportedly, TCR beta sequences accurately predicted HLA-A and HLA-B alleles in most subjects.

CDR1 is SGHTS and CDR2 is YDEGEE in the germline V gene. With V trimmed by 2 bases and J by 2 bases, 5 bases remained unmatched. This CDR3 region has 16 residues. The PCR contained 60 Vbeta and 13 Jbeta primers. Measured with immunoSEQ multiplex PCR; TCRdb has only the in-frame clones, and not every one. The sample consists of about 130,000 clones, more than 75% of them appearing once. As to this clone: Its antigen is unidentified.

The chain carries TRBV5-8 and TRBJ2-1; 9 bases line up with TRBD2. The clonotype originates from a male donor in good health and CMV-seronegative. Sequences were obtained from PBMCs. This CDR3 is CASSFRGGAAYNEQFF. In DNA, the CDR3 is TGTGCCAGCAGCTTCCGCGGGGGGGCGGCCTACAATGAGCAGTTCTTC.